This passage covers 5 T cell receptor beta chains from one sample sequenced in a study of regulatory T cells in long-lasting Graves disease. Time point noted: persistent/refractory GD, antithyroid drugs over 5 years with positive TRAb. Extracted RNA from PBMCs served as the source of the TCR library. Researchers made TCR beta libraries by using iRepertoire HTBI primers and running Arm-PCR on CDR3 regions. Via MiXCR, TCRdb re-called the multiplex PCR reads, giving one row per CDR3 protein. The sample consists of about 340,000 distinct CDR3 sequences, about 18% of them appearing once. Sequences were derived from peripheral blood mononuclear cells (PBMCs), sampled when the disease was refractory, from a patient treated with antithyroid drugs. Every receptor here comes from a female donor with Graves disease.

This clonotype was picked up many times. V and J are TRBV29-1 and TRBJ1-2; TRBD1 matches 7 bases. V lost 4 bases to trimming and J lost 4 bases; unmatched junction nucleotides: 12. The CDR3 covers 15 residues. Germline CDR1 and CDR2: SQVTM and ANQGSEA. The CDR3 DNA is TGCAGCGTTGGGGAGGGGGCTCGGGGGCTCTATGGCTACACCTTC. This translates into CSVGEGARGLYGYTF.

The chain combines TRBV6-1 with TRBJ1-4; 9 nucleotides match TRBD1. Germline V lookup: CDR1 MNHNS, CDR2 SASEGT. This CDR3 is 15 amino acids long. V trimming: 5 bases; J trimming: 6 bases; junction bases outside the gene matches: 7. CDR3 in amino acids: CASSTRDRDHEKLFF. The CDR3 DNA follows: TGTGCCAGCAGTACCCGGGACAGGGACCATGAAAAACTGTTTTTT.

This clonotype was counted ten times or more. V gene TRBV20-1 combines with J gene TRBJ2-7; 9 bases are shared with TRBD1. CDR3 length: 12 residues. Germline loops: CDR1 DFQATT, CDR2 SNEGSKA (reference sequence). The J segment lost 3 bases and the V segment lost 6 bases, leaving 3 bases of the junction unmatched. CDR3 nucleotides: TGCAGTGCCACGGACAGGGGCTACGAGCAGTACTTC. It codes for CSATDRGYEQYF.

The J gene is TRBJ2-5, the V gene TRBV25-1; unclear D gene. Deletions cut 5 bases from V and 5 bases from J, with 6 bases between. The CDR3 totals 11 residues. CDR1 and CDR2 from the germline V gene are MGHDK and SYGVNS. CDR3 amino acids: CASSIVETQYF. Here the CDR3 DNA reads TGTGCCAGCAGTATAGTGGAGACCCAGTACTTC.

This clonotype was seen repeatedly, ten times or more. J is TRBJ2-7 and V is TRBV2; 11 bases fit TRBD2. Germline CDR1 and CDR2: SNHLY and FYNNEI. The CDR3 runs to 15 residues. The V and J ends lost 6 bases and 4 bases, in that order; junction bases with no gene match: 8. CDR3 in amino acids: CASRAGTSGLYEQYF. The CDR3 DNA reads TGTGCCAGCAGAGCCGGGACTAGCGGATTGTACGAGCAGTACTTC.